These 2 T cell receptor beta chains were all obtained from the same sample, sequenced in a study of T cell responses to AZD1222 COVID-19 vaccine. The method was immunoSEQ multiplex PCR; TCRdb's version includes in-frame clones alone and lacks a portion of them. The sample has some 47,000 clones, approximately 83% seen once. This specimen was peripheral blood, taken on day 0 of AZD1222 vaccination. These receptors came from an adult in good health.

The chain links TRBV3-1 (or the pseudogene TRBV3-2) to TRBJ1-1; tentative D call: TRBD1 (5 bases). Trimming removed 4 bases at V and 8 bases at J, with 17 bases between. The CDR3 totals 14 residues. Germline V CDR1 and CDR2: LGHDT, YNNKEL (reference sequence). The CDR3 sequence: CASSPGVGTSEAFF. CDR3 coding DNA: TGTGCCAGCAGCCCGGGGGTAGGAACAAGCGAAGCTTTCTTT.

The gene calls are TRBV18 and TRBJ1-6, with 7 bases aligning to TRBD1. CDR3 size: 15 residues. V lost 4 bases, J lost 7 bases, and 7 bases stayed unmatched. Germline CDR1 and CDR2: KGHSH and LQKENI. The chain's CDR3 is CASSRTGEGNSPLHF. The CDR3 DNA sequence: TGTGCCAGCTCACGAACAGGGGAAGGAAATTCACCCCTCCACTTT.